A single sample is the source of the 24 T cell receptor beta chains below, sequenced in a study of T cells after yellow fever vaccination. TCRdb itself ran the 5' RACE reads through MiXCR, one entry per CDR3 protein. Of some 120,000 distinct CDR3 sequences listed, roughly 15% are singletons. Sequenced material: CD8+ T cells sorted from PBMCs, taken 5 days after the yellow fever booster vaccination. The receptors were sampled from a young man who received the YFV17D yellow fever vaccine.

The V and J genes are TRBV9 and TRBJ2-3; 9 bases line up with TRBD2. Germline V gives CDR1 SGDLS, CDR2 YYNGEE. The CDR3 covers 15 residues. J lost 4 bases, V lost 4 bases, and 7 bases had no gene match. CDR3 in DNA: TGTGCCAGCAGCCCCTTAGCGGGGGAGTCAGATACGCAGTATTTT. Residues: CASSPLAGESDTQYF.

V is TRBV4-1 and J is TRBJ2-5, with D perhaps TRBD2 (6 bases). CDR1 is MGHRA, CDR2 YSYEKL, per germline. The CDR3 spans 17 residues. The V and J ends lost 3 bases and 5 bases respectively, with 22 bases between them. The CDR3 nucleotides read TGCGCCAGCAGCCACCCATCTTACGGGGGTGCTCGGGAGACCCAGTACTTC. Translated: CASSHPSYGGARETQYF.

The CDR3 is CASSSPGHLAKNIQYF. In DNA, the CDR3 is TGTGCCAGCAGCTCCCCAGGTCATCTAGCCAAAAACATTCAGTACTTC. J is TRBJ2-4 and V is TRBV13; D unresolved. V lost 4 bases and J lost 0, with 13 bases in between. The CDR3 is 16 residues long. Germline CDR1 PRHDT, CDR2 FYEKMQ (reference sequence).

The J gene is TRBJ1-1, the V gene TRBV4-1; D gene ambiguous. Trimming stripped 0 bases from V and 1 base from J, with 9 bases between. This CDR3 spans 15 amino acids. Germline V gives CDR1 MGHRA, CDR2 YSYEKL. CDR3 coding DNA: TGCGCCAGCAGCCAAGAACCGGTACAGAACACTGAAGCTTTCTTT. This gives the protein CASSQEPVQNTEAFF.

V gene TRBV20-1 combines with J gene TRBJ2-7; 9 bases are shared with TRBD2. The ends lost 5 bases at V and 2 bases at J; junction bases unmatched: 10. In germline, CDR1 is DFQATT, CDR2 SNEGSKA (reference sequence). The CDR3 contains 15 residues. The CDR3 DNA is TGCAGTGCTGAAAGTAGCGGGGGCCCCGCCTACGAGCAGTACGTC. This translates into CSAESSGGPAYEQYV.

This clonotype was picked up a small number of times. The genes are TRBV6-5 and TRBJ2-7; 10 nucleotides align to TRBD1. Per the germline V gene, CDR1 is MNHEY and CDR2 is SVGAGI. The junction had 4 bases not matched to a gene; V was cut back by 3 bases and J by 2 bases. The CDR3 contains 15 residues. The CDR3 DNA follows: TGTGCCAGCAGTTATGGGACAGGGGCCGCCTACGAGCAGTACTTC. It codes for CASSYGTGAAYEQYF.

This clonotype was picked up a small number of times. The chain has TRBV5-1 and TRBJ1-1; D is unresolved. Germline assignment: CDR1 SGHRS and CDR2 YFSETQ. This CDR3 is 12 amino acids long. V gave up 2 bases and J gave up 1 base, with 3 bases separating them. The CDR3 DNA reads TGCGCCAGCAGCTTTAAGAACACTGAAGCTTTCTTT. Amino acids: CASSFKNTEAFF.

This chain links TRBV6-2 or TRBV6-3 with TRBJ2-1, with D unresolved. CDR3 length: 19 amino acids. V lost 2 bases and J lost 0, with 20 bases in between. Germline V CDR1 and CDR2: MNHEY, SVGEGT. The CDR3 loop reads CASSYPGLRPNPSYNEQFF. Here the CDR3 DNA reads TGTGCCAGCAGTTACCCGGGCCTTCGCCCGAACCCCTCCTACAATGAGCAGTTCTTC.

This clonotype has at least ten counts. The chain is built from TRBV6-1 and TRBJ2-2; D gene unclear. CDR1 and CDR2 from the germline V gene are MNHNS and SASEGT. V was cut by 6 bases and J by 4 bases, with 9 bases left in between. This CDR3 has 13 amino acids. The CDR3 region has the DNA TGTGCCAGCAGCTTTGGTGGCACCGGGGAGCTGTTTTTT. Translation: CASSFGGTGELFF.

The J gene is TRBJ2-6, the V gene TRBV21-1. TRBV21-1 corresponds to a pseudogene. The CDR3 runs to 20 residues. In DNA, the CDR3 is TGTGCCAGCAGCAGAGGGGGATTTGAGATTCTTTGGTCTGGGGCCAACGTCCTGACTTTC. Translation gives CASSRGGFEILWSGANVLTF.

The CDR3 DNA is TGTGCCAGCAGCCAAGTGGCAGGACTGTACTACAATGAGCAGTTCTTC. It encodes CASSQVAGLYYNEQFF. V gene TRBV14 combines with J gene TRBJ2-1; perhaps TRBD2 as D (5 bases). Per the germline V gene, CDR1 is SGHDN and CDR2 is FVKESK. The CDR3 length is 16 residues. The germline V and J ends were trimmed by 1 base and 3 bases, with 13 bases remaining between them.

This clonotype has more than one count but fewer than ten. V and J are TRBV20-1 and TRBJ2-1, with TRBD2 as a possible D gene (6 bases). V was trimmed by 7 bases and J by 4 bases, leaving 20 bases between them. Per the germline V gene, CDR1 is DFQATT and CDR2 is SNEGSKA (reference sequence). The CDR3 spans 15 residues. The CDR3 region is CSVRHRDLDYNEQFF. CDR3 in DNA: TGCAGTGTCCGCCACCGGGACTTGGATTACAATGAGCAGTTCTTC.

This chain uses TRBV6-1 with TRBJ2-1; D may match TRBD1 or TRBD2 (6 bases each). Germline V lookup: CDR1 MNHNS, CDR2 SASEGT. There are 17 residues in the CDR3. Trimming took 6 bases from V and 3 from J, leaving 21 bases between them. CDR3 sequence: CASRYKVGGGHYNEQFF. The CDR3 region has the DNA TGTGCCAGCAGGTACAAGGTGGGGGGCGGCCACTACAATGAGCAGTTCTTC.

This clonotype was found a few times. This rearrangement joins TRBV12-3 or TRBV12-4 to TRBJ2-7; TRBD2 is a possible D gene (6 bases). V lost 8 bases, J lost 2 bases, and 16 bases lay in between. This CDR3 region has 14 residues. The CDR3 region is CASSLGLVTYEQYV. The DNA of the CDR3 is TGTGCCAGCTCCCTGGGACTGGTGACCTACGAGCAGTACGTC.

The chain links TRBV20-1 to TRBJ2-3; a possible D gene is TRBD2 (6 bases). This CDR3 is 13 amino acids long. CDR1 is DFQATT, CDR2 SNEGSKA, per germline (reference sequence). V was trimmed by 4 bases and J by 2 bases, leaving 10 bases between them. The CDR3 region has the DNA TGCAGTGCTAAGGGACTTCACACAGATACGCAGTATTTT. Its translation: CSAKGLHTDTQYF.

This chain uses TRBV3-1 with TRBJ2-5, with D unclear. The CDR3 runs to 11 residues. Germline V lookup: CDR1 LGHDT, CDR2 YNNKEL (reference sequence). The V and J ends lost 3 bases and 5 bases respectively, with 4 bases between them. DNA of the CDR3: TGTGCCAGCAGCCATCAGGAGACCCAGTACTTC. Protein product: CASSHQETQYF.

The table lists this clonotype with a few counts. The chain combines TRBV5-4 with TRBJ1-1; D is perhaps TRBD1 (6 bases). Germline V gene data show CDR1 as SGHNT and CDR2 as YYREEE (reference sequence). V lost 2 bases and J lost 7, with 18 bases in between. The CDR3 sequence is 15 residues long. CDR3 coding DNA: TGTGCCAGCAGCTTTGAGATCGGGGGGCAGGGTGAAGCTTTCTTT. It yields the protein CASSFEIGGQGEAFF.

The CDR3 region has the DNA TGTGCCAGCAGCGGCGGGCGGAGCTCCTACAATGAGCAGTTCTTC. It translates to CASSGGRSSYNEQFF. V and J are TRBV7-3 and TRBJ2-1, with D perhaps TRBD2 (5 bases). CDR1 is SGHTA and CDR2 is FQGTGA in the germline V gene. Trimming pared 5 bases from V and 0 bases from J, leaving 11 bases between. The CDR3 spans 15 residues.

This chain uses TRBV24-1 with TRBJ2-3; 7 positions agree with TRBD1. V lost 0 bases, J lost 3 bases, and 2 bases stayed unmatched. This CDR3 region has 15 residues. Germline V gives CDR1 KGHDR, CDR2 SFDVKD. CDR3 residues: CATSDLGDSTDTQYF. Here the CDR3 DNA reads TGTGCCACCAGTGATTTGGGGGACAGTACAGATACGCAGTATTTT.

V usage is TRBV6-6 and J usage is TRBJ2-7, with 12 bases lining up with TRBD2. The CDR3 extends over 15 amino acids. V shed 6 bases, J shed 2 bases, and the junction held 5 bases outside the gene matches. Looked up from germline, CDR1 is MNHNY and CDR2 is SVGAGI (reference sequence). For the CDR3, the DNA is TGTGCCAGCAGGCCGACTAGCGGGGGCCCCTACGAGCAGTACGTC. It specifies CASRPTSGGPYEQYV.

This clonotype was counted a few times. The V gene is TRBV7-9, the J gene TRBJ1-2; D not certain. V shed 5 bases and J shed 4 bases, with 5 bases lying between them. The CDR3 spans 11 residues. CDR1 is SEHNR, CDR2 FQNEAQ, per germline (reference sequence). The CDR3 region has the DNA TGTGCCAGCAGCCCCGGCTATGGCTACACCTTC. Its translation: CASSPGYGYTF.

V and J are TRBV6-6 and TRBJ1-1, with D unresolved. Germline V CDR1 and CDR2: MNHNY, SVGAGI (reference sequence). The CDR3 sequence is 14 residues long. Trimming took 8 bases from V and 3 from J, leaving 16 bases between them. The CDR3 loop reads CASAASPGDTEAFF. The CDR3 DNA reads as TGTGCCAGCGCGGCGAGTCCCGGAGACACTGAAGCTTTCTTT.

This clonotype was detected only a few times. This chain uses TRBV4-1 with TRBJ2-3; perhaps TRBD2 as D (6 bases). Trimming removed 2 bases from V and 0 bases from J, with 12 bases in between. The CDR3 is made up of 16 amino acids. CDR1 is MGHRA and CDR2 is YSYEKL in the germline V gene. DNA for the CDR3: TGCGCCAGCAGCCAAAACCCCGGGGGAAGCACAGATACGCAGTATTTT. Protein sequence: CASSQNPGGSTDTQYF.

This clonotype was seen more than once but under ten times. The chain carries TRBV27 and TRBJ2-3; the match to TRBD2 covers 9 bases. The CDR3 has 17 residues. Trimming took 2 bases from V and 3 from J; bases not matched to a gene: 9. Germline lookup yields CDR1 MNHEY and CDR2 SMNVEV (reference sequence). The CDR3 sequence: CASSLPAGGRGTDTQYF. The CDR3 coding sequence is TGTGCCAGCAGTTTACCAGCGGGGGGCAGGGGTACAGATACGCAGTATTTT.